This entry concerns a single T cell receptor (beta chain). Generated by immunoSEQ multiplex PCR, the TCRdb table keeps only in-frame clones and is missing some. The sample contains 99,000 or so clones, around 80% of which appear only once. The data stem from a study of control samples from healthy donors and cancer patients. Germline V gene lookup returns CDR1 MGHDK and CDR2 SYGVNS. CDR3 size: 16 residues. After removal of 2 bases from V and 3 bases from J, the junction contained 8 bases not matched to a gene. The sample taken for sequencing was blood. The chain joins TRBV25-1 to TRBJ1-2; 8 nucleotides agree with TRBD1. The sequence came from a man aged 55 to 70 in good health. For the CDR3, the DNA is TGTGCCAGCAGTGAAACGGGCCTGGGACAGGACTATGGCTACACCTTC. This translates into CASSETGLGQDYGYTF.